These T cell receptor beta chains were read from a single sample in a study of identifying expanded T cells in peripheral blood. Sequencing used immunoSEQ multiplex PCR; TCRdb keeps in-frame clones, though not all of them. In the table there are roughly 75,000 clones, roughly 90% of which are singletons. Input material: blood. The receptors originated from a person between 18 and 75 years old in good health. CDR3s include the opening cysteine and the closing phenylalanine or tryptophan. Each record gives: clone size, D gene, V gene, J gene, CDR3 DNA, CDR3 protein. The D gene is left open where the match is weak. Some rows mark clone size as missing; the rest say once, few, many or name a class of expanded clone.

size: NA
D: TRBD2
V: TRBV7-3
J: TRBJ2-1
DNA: TGTGCCAGCAGCTGGTCCGGGACTAGCGGCTACAATGAGCAGTTCTTC
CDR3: CASSWSGTSGYNEQFF

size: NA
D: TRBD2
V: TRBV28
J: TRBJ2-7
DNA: TGTGCCAGCAGATCCGGGACTAGCGGCTACGAGCAGTACTTC
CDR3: CASRSGTSGYEQYF

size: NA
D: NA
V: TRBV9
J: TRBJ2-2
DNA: TGTGCCAGCAGCCCGCCCCAATCCGGGGAGCTGTTTTTT
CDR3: CASSPPQSGELFF

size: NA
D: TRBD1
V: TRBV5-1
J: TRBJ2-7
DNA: TGCGCCAGCAGCTTGGGCCGGGACAGGGTTCGAACCTACGAGCAGTACTTC
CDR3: CASSLGRDRVRTYEQYF

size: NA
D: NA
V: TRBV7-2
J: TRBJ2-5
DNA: TGTGCCAGCAGCTTAGTATTCGGACAAGAGACCCAGTACTTC
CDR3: CASSLVFGQETQYF

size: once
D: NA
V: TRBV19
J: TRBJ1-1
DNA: TGTGCCAGTGGACAGACGGCCAACACTGAAGCTTTCTTT
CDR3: CASGQTANTEAFF

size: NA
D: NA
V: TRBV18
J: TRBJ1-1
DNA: TGTGCCAGCTCCCCCGGGGGGAAATGGACTGAAGCTTTCTTT
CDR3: CASSPGGKWTEAFF

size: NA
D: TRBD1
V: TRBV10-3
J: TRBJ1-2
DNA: TGTGCCATCAGTGAGTTACAGGGGAAGATCTATGGCTACACCTTC
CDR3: CAISELQGKIYGYTF

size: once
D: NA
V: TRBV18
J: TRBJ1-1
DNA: TGTGCCAGCTCAGACAAACAGGTGATAGCTTTCTTT
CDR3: CASSDKQVIAFF

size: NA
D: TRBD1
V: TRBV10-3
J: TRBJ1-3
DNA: TGTGCCATCTGGGGGACAGGGGGAAACACCATATATTTT
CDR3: CAIWGTGGNTIYF

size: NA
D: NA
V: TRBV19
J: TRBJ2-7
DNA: TGTGCCAGTAGTATACTGAAGGGACGCTTC
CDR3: CASSILKGRF

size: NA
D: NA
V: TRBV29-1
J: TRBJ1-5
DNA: TGCAGCGCCGGGGACCCGGGGGGCGGTCAGCCCCAGCATTTT
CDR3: CSAGDPGGGQPQHF

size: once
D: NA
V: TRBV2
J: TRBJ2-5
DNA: TGTGCCAGCAGTGCGCCGGGACTCAGAGGCTCTCCATTTAGACAGACCCAGTACTTC
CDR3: CASSAPGLRGSPFRQTQYF

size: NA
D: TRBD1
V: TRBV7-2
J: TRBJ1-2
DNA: TGTGCCAGCAGCTCCCAGGGGGGGCAGGGCTACACCTTC
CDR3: CASSSQGGQGYTF

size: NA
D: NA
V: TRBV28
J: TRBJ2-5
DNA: TGTGCCAGCAGTACGCTGAGACTCACAGTCGGGGAGACCCAGTACTTC
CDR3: CASSTLRLTVGETQYF

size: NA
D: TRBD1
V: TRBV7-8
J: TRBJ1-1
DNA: TGTGCCAGCAGCGCAATGACAGGGGCGAACACTGAAGCTTTCTTT
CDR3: CASSAMTGANTEAFF

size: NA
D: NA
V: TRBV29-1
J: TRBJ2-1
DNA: TGCAGCGTTGAGGCCAGCTCTTCTTCCTACAATGAGCAGTTCTTC
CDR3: CSVEASSSSYNEQFF

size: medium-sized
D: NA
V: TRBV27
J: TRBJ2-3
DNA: TGTGCCAGCAGTTGGGGGCATGGCCCCACAGATACGCAGTATTTT
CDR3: CASSWGHGPTDTQYF

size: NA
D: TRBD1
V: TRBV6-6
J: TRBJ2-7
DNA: TGTGCCACCAGACAGGGGAACTACGAGCAGTACTTC
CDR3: CATRQGNYEQYF

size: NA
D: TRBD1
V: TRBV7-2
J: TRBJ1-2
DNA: TGTGCCAGCAGCTTAACCGCAGGGGGCGCGAGTGGCTACACCTTC
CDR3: CASSLTAGGASGYTF

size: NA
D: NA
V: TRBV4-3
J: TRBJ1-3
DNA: TGCGCCAGCAGCCAAGGATACTCTGGAAACACCATATATTTT
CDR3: CASSQGYSGNTIYF

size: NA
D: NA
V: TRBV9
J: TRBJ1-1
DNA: TGTGCCAGCAGCGTGGGTTTCGCAGGGAGTATTGAAGCTTTCTTT
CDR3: CASSVGFAGSIEAFF

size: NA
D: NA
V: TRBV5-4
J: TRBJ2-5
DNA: TGTGCCAGCAGCGAGCGGACAGCAGGCCAAGAGACCCAGTACTTC
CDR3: CASSERTAGQETQYF

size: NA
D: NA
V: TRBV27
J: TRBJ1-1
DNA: TGTGCCAGCAGTTTAAGCCGGGGCACTGAAGCTTTCTTT
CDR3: CASSLSRGTEAFF

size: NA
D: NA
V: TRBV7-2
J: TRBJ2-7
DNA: TGTGCCAGCAGCGGCAGGGGTGAGCAGTACTTC
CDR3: CASSGRGEQYF

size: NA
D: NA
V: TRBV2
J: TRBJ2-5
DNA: TGTGCCAGCAGTGAAGGTGGGGCCCCGCGGGAGACCCAGTACTTC
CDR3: CASSEGGAPRETQYF

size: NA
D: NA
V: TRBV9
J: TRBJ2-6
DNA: TGTGCCAGCAGCTCAATGGGGGGGCTTGGGGCCAACGTCCTGACTTTC
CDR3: CASSSMGGLGANVLTF

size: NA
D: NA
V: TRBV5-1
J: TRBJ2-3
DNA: TGCGCCAGCAGCTTACAACAGGGTAACACAGATACGCAGTATTTT
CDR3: CASSLQQGNTDTQYF

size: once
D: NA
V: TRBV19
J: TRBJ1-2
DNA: TGTGCCAGTCTCCCAAACTACAGCCAAGGGACCACTAACTATGGCTACACCTTC
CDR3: CASLPNYSQGTTNYGYTF

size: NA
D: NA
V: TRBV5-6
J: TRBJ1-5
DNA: TGTGCCAGCAGCTATAGGACAGCTTATAGCAATCAGCCCCAGCATTTT
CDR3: CASSYRTAYSNQPQHF

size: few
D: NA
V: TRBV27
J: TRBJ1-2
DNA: TGTGCCAGCATGAGGTTGGGGGGGAACTATGGCTACACCTTC
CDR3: CASMRLGGNYGYTF

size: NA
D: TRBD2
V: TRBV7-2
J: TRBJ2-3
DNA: TGTGCCAGCAGCCGTGCCGGGACTAGCGCTCTGCTCACAGATACGCAGTATTTT
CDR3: CASSRAGTSALLTDTQYF

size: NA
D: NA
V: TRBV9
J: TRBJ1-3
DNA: TGTGCCAGCAGCGTAGAAGGGCGCTCTGGAAACACCATATATTTT
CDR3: CASSVEGRSGNTIYF

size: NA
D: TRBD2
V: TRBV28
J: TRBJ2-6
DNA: TGTGCCACTCTACCTCCCGGGACTAGTTACTCTGGGGCCAACGTCCTGACTTTC
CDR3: CATLPPGTSYSGANVLTF

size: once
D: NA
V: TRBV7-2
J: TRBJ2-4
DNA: TGTGCCAGCAGCTTAGTTCTTGGTGGCAAAAACATTCAGTACTTC
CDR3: CASSLVLGGKNIQYF

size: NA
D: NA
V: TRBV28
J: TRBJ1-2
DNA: TGTGCCAGCAGTCCCCCTCATGGCCAGGGCTATGGCTACACCTTC
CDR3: CASSPPHGQGYGYTF

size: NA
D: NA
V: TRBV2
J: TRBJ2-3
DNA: TGTGCCAGCAGTGAACAAGGACAGTCGACGCAGTATTTT
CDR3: CASSEQGQSTQYF

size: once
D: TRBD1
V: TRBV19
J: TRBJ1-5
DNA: TGTGCCAGTAGTTCGGAATGGACAGGGGGAAATAATCAGCCCCAGCATTTT
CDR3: CASSSEWTGGNNQPQHF

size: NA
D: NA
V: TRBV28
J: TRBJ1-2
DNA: TGTGCCAGCAGTTTATACCCCGGTACAGACTATGGCTACACCTTC
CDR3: CASSLYPGTDYGYTF

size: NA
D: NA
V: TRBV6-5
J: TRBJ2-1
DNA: TGTGCCAGCAGTTACAAGGGGGGCAATGAGCAGTTCTTC
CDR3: CASSYKGGNEQFF